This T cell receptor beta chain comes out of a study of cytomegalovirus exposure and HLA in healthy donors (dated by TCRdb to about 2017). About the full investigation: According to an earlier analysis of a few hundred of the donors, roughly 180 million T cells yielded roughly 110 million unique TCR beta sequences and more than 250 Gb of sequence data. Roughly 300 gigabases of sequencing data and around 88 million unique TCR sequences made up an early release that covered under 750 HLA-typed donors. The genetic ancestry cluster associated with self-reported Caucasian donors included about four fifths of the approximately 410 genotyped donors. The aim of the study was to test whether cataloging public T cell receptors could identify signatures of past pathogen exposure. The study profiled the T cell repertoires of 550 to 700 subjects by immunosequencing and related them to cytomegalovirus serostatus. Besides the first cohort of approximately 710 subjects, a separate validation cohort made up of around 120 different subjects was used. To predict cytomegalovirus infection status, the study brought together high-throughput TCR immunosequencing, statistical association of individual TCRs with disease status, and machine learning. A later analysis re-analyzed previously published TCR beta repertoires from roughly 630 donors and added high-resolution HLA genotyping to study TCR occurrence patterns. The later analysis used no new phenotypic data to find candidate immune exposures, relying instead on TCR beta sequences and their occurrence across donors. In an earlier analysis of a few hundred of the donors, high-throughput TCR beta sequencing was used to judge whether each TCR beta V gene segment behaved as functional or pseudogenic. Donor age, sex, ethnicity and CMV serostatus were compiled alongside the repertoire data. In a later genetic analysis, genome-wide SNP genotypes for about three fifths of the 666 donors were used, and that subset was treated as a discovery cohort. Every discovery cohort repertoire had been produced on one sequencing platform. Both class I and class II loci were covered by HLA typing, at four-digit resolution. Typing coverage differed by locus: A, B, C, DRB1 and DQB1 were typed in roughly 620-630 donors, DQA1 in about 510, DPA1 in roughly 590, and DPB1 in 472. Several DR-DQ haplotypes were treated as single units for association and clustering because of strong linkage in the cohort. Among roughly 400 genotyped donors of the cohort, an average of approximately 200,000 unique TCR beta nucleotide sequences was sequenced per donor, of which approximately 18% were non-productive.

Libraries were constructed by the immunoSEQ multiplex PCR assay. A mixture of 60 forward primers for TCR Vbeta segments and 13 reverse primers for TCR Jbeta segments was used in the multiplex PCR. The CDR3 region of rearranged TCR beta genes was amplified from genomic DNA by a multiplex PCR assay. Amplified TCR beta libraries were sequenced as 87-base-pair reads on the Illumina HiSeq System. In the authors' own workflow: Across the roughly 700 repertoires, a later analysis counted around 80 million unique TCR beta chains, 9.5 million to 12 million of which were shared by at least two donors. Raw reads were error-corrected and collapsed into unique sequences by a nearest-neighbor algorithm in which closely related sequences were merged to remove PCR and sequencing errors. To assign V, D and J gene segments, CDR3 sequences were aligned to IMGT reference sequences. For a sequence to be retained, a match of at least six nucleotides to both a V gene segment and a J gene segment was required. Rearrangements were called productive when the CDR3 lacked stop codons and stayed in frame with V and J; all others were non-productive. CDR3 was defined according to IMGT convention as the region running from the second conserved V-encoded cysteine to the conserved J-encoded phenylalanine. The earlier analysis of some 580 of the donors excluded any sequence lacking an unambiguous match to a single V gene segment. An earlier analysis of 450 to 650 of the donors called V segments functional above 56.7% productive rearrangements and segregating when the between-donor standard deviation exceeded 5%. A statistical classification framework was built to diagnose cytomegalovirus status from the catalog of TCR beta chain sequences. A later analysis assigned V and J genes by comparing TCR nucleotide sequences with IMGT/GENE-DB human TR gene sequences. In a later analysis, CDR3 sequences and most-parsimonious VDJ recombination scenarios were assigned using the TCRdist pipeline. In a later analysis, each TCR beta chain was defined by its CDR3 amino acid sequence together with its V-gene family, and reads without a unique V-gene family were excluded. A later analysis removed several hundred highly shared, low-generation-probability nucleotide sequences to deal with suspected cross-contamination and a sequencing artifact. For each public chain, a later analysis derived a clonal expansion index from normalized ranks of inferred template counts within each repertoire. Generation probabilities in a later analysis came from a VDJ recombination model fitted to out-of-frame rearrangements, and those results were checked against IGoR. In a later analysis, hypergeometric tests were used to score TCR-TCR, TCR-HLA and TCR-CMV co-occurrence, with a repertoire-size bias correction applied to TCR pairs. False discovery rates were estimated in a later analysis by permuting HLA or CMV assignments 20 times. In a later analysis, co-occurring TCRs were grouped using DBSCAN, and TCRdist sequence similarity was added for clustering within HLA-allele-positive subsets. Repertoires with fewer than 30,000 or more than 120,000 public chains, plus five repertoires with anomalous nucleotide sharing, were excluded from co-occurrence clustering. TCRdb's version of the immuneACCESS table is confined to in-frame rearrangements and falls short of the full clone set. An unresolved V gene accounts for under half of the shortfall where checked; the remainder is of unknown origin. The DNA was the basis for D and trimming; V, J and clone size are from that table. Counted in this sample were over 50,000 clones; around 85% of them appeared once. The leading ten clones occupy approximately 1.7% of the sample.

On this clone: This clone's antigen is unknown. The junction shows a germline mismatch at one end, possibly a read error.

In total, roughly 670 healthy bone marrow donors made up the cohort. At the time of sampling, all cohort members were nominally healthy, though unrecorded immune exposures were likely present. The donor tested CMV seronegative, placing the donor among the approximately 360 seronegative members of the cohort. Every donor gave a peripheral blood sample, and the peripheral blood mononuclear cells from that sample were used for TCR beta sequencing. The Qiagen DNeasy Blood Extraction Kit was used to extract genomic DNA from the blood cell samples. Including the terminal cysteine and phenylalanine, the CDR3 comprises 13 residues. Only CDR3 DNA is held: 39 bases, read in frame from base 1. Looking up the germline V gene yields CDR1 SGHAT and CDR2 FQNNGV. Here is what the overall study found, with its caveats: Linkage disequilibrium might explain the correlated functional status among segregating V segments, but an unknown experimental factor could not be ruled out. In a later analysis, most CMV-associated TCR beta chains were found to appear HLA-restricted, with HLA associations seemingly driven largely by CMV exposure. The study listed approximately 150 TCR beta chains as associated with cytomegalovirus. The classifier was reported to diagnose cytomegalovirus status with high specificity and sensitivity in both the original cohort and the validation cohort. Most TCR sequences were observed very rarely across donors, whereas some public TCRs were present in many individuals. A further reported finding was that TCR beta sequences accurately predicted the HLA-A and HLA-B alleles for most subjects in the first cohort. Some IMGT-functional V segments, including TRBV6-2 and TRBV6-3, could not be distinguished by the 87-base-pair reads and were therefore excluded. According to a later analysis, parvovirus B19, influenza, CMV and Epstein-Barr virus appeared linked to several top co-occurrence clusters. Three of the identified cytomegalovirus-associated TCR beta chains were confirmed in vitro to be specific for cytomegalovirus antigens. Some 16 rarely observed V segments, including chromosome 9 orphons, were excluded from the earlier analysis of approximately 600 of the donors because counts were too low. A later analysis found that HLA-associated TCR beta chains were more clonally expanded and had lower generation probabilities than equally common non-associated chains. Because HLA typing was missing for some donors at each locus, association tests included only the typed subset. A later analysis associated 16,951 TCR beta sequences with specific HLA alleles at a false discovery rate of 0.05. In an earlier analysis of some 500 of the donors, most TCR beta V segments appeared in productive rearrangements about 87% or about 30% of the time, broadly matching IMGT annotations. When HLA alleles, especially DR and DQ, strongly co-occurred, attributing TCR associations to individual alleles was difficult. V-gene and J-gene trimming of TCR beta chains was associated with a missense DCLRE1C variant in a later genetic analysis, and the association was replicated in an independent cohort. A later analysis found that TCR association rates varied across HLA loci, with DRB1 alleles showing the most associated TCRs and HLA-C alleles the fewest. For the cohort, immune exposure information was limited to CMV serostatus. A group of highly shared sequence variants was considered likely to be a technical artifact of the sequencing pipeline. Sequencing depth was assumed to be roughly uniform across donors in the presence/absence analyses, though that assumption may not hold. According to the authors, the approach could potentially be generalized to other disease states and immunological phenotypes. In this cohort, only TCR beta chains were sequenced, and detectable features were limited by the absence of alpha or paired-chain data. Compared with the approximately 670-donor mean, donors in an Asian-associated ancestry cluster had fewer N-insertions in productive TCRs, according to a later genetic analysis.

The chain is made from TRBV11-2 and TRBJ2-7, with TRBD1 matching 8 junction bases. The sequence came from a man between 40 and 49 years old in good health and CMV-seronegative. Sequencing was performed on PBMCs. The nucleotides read TGTGCCAGTAACCATAACAGGGACAGGCTTTTTCACTTC. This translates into CASNHNRDRLFHF.